Following are 29 T cell receptor beta chains from one sample sequenced in a study of T cells after posttransplantation cyclophosphamide. Using immunoSEQ multiplex PCR, the repertoire was profiled, and TCRdb retains in-frame clones only, with some absent. This sample has more than 60,000 clones; about 93% occur once, and the top ten carry about 3%. Sample: PBMCs. The source of these receptors is a woman between 25 and 40 years old in good health and a related stem cell transplant donor.

V gene TRBV19 combines with J gene TRBJ1-2; D call uncertain. The CDR3 contains 15 residues. In germline, CDR1 is LNHDA, CDR2 SQIVND (reference sequence). V was pared by 2 bases and J by 8 bases, with 18 bases between. The CDR3 nucleotides are TGTGCCAGTAGTATAAACGGAGACGGTGAAAGAGGCTACACCTTC. Its translation is CASSINGDGERGYTF.

The chain couples TRBV6-6 to TRBJ2-3; D call uncertain. CDR1 and CDR2 from the germline V gene are MNHNY and SVGAGI (reference sequence). The CDR3 consists of 14 residues. The germline V and J ends were trimmed by 5 bases and 5 bases, with 14 bases remaining between them. CDR3 coding DNA: TGTGCCAGCAGTCCCGAATATAGTGGAGATACGCAGTATTTT. As protein: CASSPEYSGDTQYF.

The rearrangement uses TRBV6-4 and TRBJ1-2, with unresolved D. V shed 3 bases and J shed 8 bases, with 7 bases lying between them. Germline V lookup: CDR1 MRHNA, CDR2 SNTAGT. CDR3 length: 11 amino acids. CDR3 residues: CASSEGGGYTF. The DNA for the CDR3 is TGTGCCAGCAGTGAAGGAGGCGGCTACACCTTC.

The CDR3 protein is CASSDRDDRAPPYQPQHF. As DNA, the CDR3 is TGTGCCAGCAGTGACAGGGATGACCGGGCCCCGCCCTATCAGCCCCAGCATTTT. This chain joins TRBV6-4 and TRBJ1-5; D call uncertain. CDR1 and CDR2 (germline): MRHNA, SNTAGT. The CDR3 has 18 residues. V shed 2 bases and J shed 5 bases, with 22 bases lying between them.

This chain uses TRBV7-9 with TRBJ2-5; D is perhaps TRBD1 or TRBD2 (5 bases each). Trimming left V 4 bases short and J 3 bases short, with 15 bases between. The germline V gene encodes CDR1 SEHNR and CDR2 FQNEAQ (reference sequence). The CDR3 is made up of 15 amino acids. CDR3 amino acids: CASSYTGTDKETQYF. The CDR3 nucleotides are TGTGCCAGCAGCTACACCGGGACGGATAAAGAGACCCAGTACTTC.

The chain links TRBV6-5 to TRBJ1-2; TRBD1 aligns across 8 bases. V shed 5 bases and J 2 bases; nucleotides not matched to a gene: 1. The CDR3 extends over 13 amino acids. Germline V lookup: CDR1 MNHEY, CDR2 SVGAGI. CDR3 sequence reads: CASSRDRNYGYTF. The CDR3 DNA is TGTGCCAGCAGTAGGGACAGGAACTATGGCTACACCTTC.

The chain uses TRBV20-1 and TRBJ2-3; unclear D gene. Germline V gene sequence: CDR1 DFQATT, CDR2 SNEGSKA (reference sequence). V gave up 4 bases and J gave up 3 bases, with 5 bases separating them. CDR3 size: 11 residues. Here the CDR3 DNA reads TGCAGTGCTATGAGAACAGATACGCAGTATTTT. It codes for CSAMRTDTQYF.

The V call is TRBV5-8, the J call TRBJ2-4; 9 positions match TRBD1. The length of the CDR3 is 18 residues. Germline V gene lookup returns CDR1 SGHTS and CDR2 YDEGEE. J lost 0 bases, V lost 4 bases, and 11 bases had no gene match. CDR3 sequence reads: CASSGGTGLALAKNIQYF. CDR3 DNA: TGTGCCAGCAGCGGCGGGACAGGGCTAGCTCTAGCCAAAAACATTCAGTACTTC.

The V call is TRBV19, the J call TRBJ2-6, with a tentative D call TRBD2 (5 bases). Trimming cost V 9 bases and J 4 bases, with 25 bases left between them. Germline V gene lookup returns CDR1 LNHDA and CDR2 SQIVND (reference sequence). The CDR3 contains 18 residues. The CDR3 is CASCVMPLSPGGANVLTF. The DNA of the CDR3 is TGTGCCAGCTGCGTTATGCCCCTCTCTCCGGGGGGGGCCAACGTCCTGACTTTC.

The chain links TRBV5-5 to TRBJ1-6; D is possibly TRBD1 (6 bases). Germline V CDR1 and CDR2: SGHKS, YYEKEE (reference sequence). V was shortened by 0 bases and J by 7 bases, with 11 bases between the two germline ends. There are 15 residues in the CDR3. The CDR3 DNA is TGTGCCAGCAGCTTGGTGGGTCAGGGGAATTCACCCCTCCACTTT. Amino acids: CASSLVGQGNSPLHF.

The rearrangement uses TRBV6-1 and TRBJ2-7; D not certain. Germline CDR1 and CDR2: MNHNS and SASEGT. V gave up 2 bases and J gave up 0 bases, with 8 bases separating them. CDR3 size: 14 residues. CDR3 bases: TGTGCCAGCAGTGAATTCTCCGTCTCCTACGAGCAGTACTTC. Its translation is CASSEFSVSYEQYF.

The chain combines TRBV10-3 with TRBJ1-2; D is possibly TRBD1 (5 bases). V lost 2 bases to trimming and J lost 5 bases, with 15 bases between them. The CDR3 contains 15 residues. CDR1 ENHRY and CDR2 SYGVKD come from the germline V gene. CDR3 in DNA: TGTGCCATCAGTGAGGGGCAGGGAGTATGGTATGGCTACACCTTC. This codes for CAISEGQGVWYGYTF.

This chain connects TRBV5-7 to TRBJ2-5; D not resolved. Being an ORF, TRBV5-7 has a function that is uncertain. CDR3 length: 17 amino acids. Between the trimmed V and J ends, which lost 5 bases and 3 bases, there was a span of 23 bases. In DNA form, the CDR3 reads TGTGCCAGCAGTCCCGCCCCCTCCATAGGGTCGGAAGAGACCCAGTACTTC. Its translation: CASSPAPSIGSEETQYF.

V is TRBV20-1 and J is TRBJ1-1, with D unclear. The CDR3 is 11 residues long. V was cut by 3 bases and J by 6 bases, with 8 bases left in between. CDR1 and CDR2 from the germline V gene are DFQATT and SNEGSKA (reference sequence). The CDR3 spells CSASGPSEAFF. DNA for the CDR3: TGCAGTGCTAGCGGGCCGTCTGAAGCTTTCTTT.

The gene calls are TRBV5-1 and TRBJ2-7, with 9 bases matching TRBD2. Trimming at V came to 5 bases and at J to 4 bases, leaving 4 bases not matched to a gene. The CDR3 totals 13 residues. Germline values: CDR1 SGHRS, CDR2 YFSETQ. CDR3 protein: CASRPTSGYEQYF. For the CDR3, the DNA is TGCGCCAGCAGACCGACTAGCGGTTACGAGCAGTACTTC.

This clone is a singleton in its sample. The CDR3 bases are TGTGCCAGCAGCTTGGGTCTAGCGGAGCCCACCGGGGAGCTGTTTTTT. Residues: CASSLGLAEPTGELFF. The chain carries TRBV5-6 and TRBJ2-2; 7 nucleotides line up with TRBD2. The trim removed 0 bases at V and 4 bases at J, leaving 6 bases unmatched. The CDR3 sequence is 16 residues long. CDR1 is SGHDT, CDR2 YYEEEE, per germline.

The rearrangement uses TRBV5-1 and TRBJ2-6; D is unclear. The germline V gene encodes CDR1 SGHRS and CDR2 YFSETQ. The length of the CDR3 is 17 residues. V lost 0 bases and J lost 0, with 10 bases in between. The CDR3 protein is CASSLDLVSSGANVLTF. CDR3 nucleotide sequence: TGCGCCAGCAGCTTGGATCTAGTCAGCTCTGGGGCCAACGTCCTGACTTTC.

The chain has TRBV5-6 and TRBJ1-1; D call uncertain. Per germline, CDR1 SGHDT and CDR2 YYEEEE. Trimming stripped 0 bases from V and 2 bases from J, with 5 bases between. The CDR3 loop spans 13 amino acids. This chain's CDR3 is CASSLAGNTEAFF. The CDR3 nucleotides are TGTGCCAGCAGCTTGGCTGGAAACACTGAAGCTTTCTTT.

V gene TRBV4-3 combines with J gene TRBJ1-4; possible D gene TRBD1, 5 bases. The V gene lost 0 bases and the J gene lost 6 bases, with 11 bases spanning the gap. This CDR3 has 15 residues. The germline CDR1 and CDR2 sequences are LGHNA and YSLEER. The DNA for the CDR3 is TGCGCCAGCAGCCAAGATCGGGCAGGGTATGAAAAACTGTTTTTT. It is translated as CASSQDRAGYEKLFF.

The chain has TRBV7-2 and TRBJ1-4; no clear D. The CDR3 is 16 residues long. Germline CDR1 SGHTA, CDR2 FQGNSA. V gave up 3 bases and J gave up 0 bases, with 11 bases separating them. The CDR3 spells CASSFQSGATNEKLFF. The CDR3 DNA reads as TGTGCCAGCAGCTTTCAGTCGGGCGCAACTAATGAAAAACTGTTTTTT.

V usage is TRBV29-1 and J usage is TRBJ1-2; D is ambiguous. This CDR3 comprises 12 residues. Germline V gives CDR1 SQVTM, CDR2 ANQGSEA. V gave up 1 base and J gave up 8 bases, with 11 bases separating them. The CDR3 DNA reads TGCAGCGTTGAAGGGGCCTCTGGCGGCTACACCTTC. The encoded protein is CSVEGASGGYTF.

This chain uses TRBV19 with TRBJ2-7; D call uncertain. Germline-derived CDR1 and CDR2 are LNHDA and SQIVND (reference sequence). CDR3 length equals 15 residues. V lost 4 bases, J lost 2 bases, and 15 bases lay in between. The CDR3 here is CASSRDPSRPYEQYF. The DNA of the CDR3 is TGTGCCAGTAGTAGAGACCCATCGAGGCCCTACGAGCAGTACTTC.

V gene TRBV25-1 combines with J gene TRBJ2-5, with 7 bases fitting TRBD2. CDR1 is MGHDK and CDR2 is SYGVNS in the germline V gene. With V trimmed by 1 base and J by 5 bases, 4 bases remained unmatched. The CDR3 covers 14 residues. For the CDR3, the DNA is TGTGCCAGCAGTGAATCTGGGGGAGGGGAGACCCAGTACTTC. This encodes CASSESGGGETQYF.

The chain links TRBV5-4 to TRBJ2-4; D call uncertain. The CDR3 consists of 16 residues. Trimming cost V 1 base and J 0 bases, with 11 bases left between them. CDR1 is SGHNT and CDR2 is YYREEE in the germline V gene (reference sequence). The CDR3 DNA sequence: TGTGCCAGCAGCTTGAGTAATCTTCTAGCCAAAAACATTCAGTACTTC. Protein sequence: CASSLSNLLAKNIQYF. The whole variable domain, filled in from reference TRBV5-4 and TRBJ2-4, reads ETGVTQSPTHLIKTRGQQVTLRCSSQSGHNTVSWYQQALGQGPQFIFQYYREEENGRGNFPPRFSGLQFPNYSSELNVNALELDDSALYLCASSLSNLLAKNIQYFGAGTRLSVL.

The chain recombines TRBV14 with TRBJ2-1, with D hard to call. V was pared by 5 bases and J by 5 bases, with 10 bases between. Germline CDR1 SGHDN, CDR2 FVKESK. This CDR3 region has 13 residues. The CDR3 loop is CASSFRAHNEQFF. In DNA, the CDR3 is TGTGCCAGCAGCTTTCGAGCTCACAATGAGCAGTTCTTC. Full variable domain (missing parts from reference TRBV14 and TRBJ2-1): EAGVTQFPSHSVIEKGQTVTLRCDPISGHDNLYWYRRVMGKEIKFLLHFVKESKQDESGMPNNRFLAERTGGTYSTLKVQPAELEDSGVYFCASSFRAHNEQFFGPGTRLTVL.

V is TRBV12-5 and J is TRBJ2-1, with D hard to call. Germline V gene data show CDR1 as LGHNT and CDR2 as FRNRAP. The CDR3 has 12 residues. Trimming removed 2 bases from V and 6 bases from J, with 5 bases in between. CDR3 in DNA: TGTGCTAGTGGTTTGTATGGCAATGAGCAGTTCTTC. Protein product: CASGLYGNEQFF.

The chain couples TRBV6-1 to TRBJ1-2, with 9 bases lining up with TRBD1. Germline trimming cut 6 bases from V and 3 bases from J; bases unmatched to any gene: 5. The CDR3 spans 14 residues. Per the germline V gene, CDR1 is MNHNS and CDR2 is SASEGT. CDR3 nucleotides: TGTGCCAGCAGGGACAGGGGCGCCTACTATGGCTACACCTTC. Its protein is CASRDRGAYYGYTF.

This chain joins TRBV4-3 and TRBJ2-3, with TRBD2 identical over 7 bases. The CDR3 has 13 residues. From germline, CDR1 is LGHNA and CDR2 YSLEER. Unmatched junction bases numbered 2, after V lost 3 bases and J lost 5 bases. The CDR3 reads CASSQQRGDTQYF. The CDR3 DNA follows: TGCGCCAGCAGCCAGCAGCGGGGAGATACGCAGTATTTT.

V usage is TRBV5-3 and J usage is TRBJ1-4; 8 nucleotides agree with TRBD1. TRBV5-3 is flagged as an ORF with uncertain function. Trimming took 3 bases from V and 12 from J; bases not matched to a gene: 25. This CDR3 is 19 amino acids long. The CDR3 loop is CARSWSRGPTPYLEIQLFF. In DNA, the CDR3 is TGTGCCAGAAGCTGGAGCAGGGGGCCCACTCCCTACCTGGAGATCCAACTGTTTTTT.